Below, 13 T cell receptor beta chains from the same sample are listed, as sequenced in a study of naive and memory T cell subsets. Both TRBC1 and TRBC2 were covered by a beta constant-region primer of two equimolar oligonucleotides. TCRdb processed the UMI-ligation and nested PCR reads anew with MiXCR; each CDR3 protein has one entry. Of 100,000 or so distinct CDR3 sequences in the sample, 5.5% to 8.5% were seen once. The sample taken for sequencing was central memory CD4+ T cells from blood. Receptor source: a human donor in good health.

This clonotype was counted a few times. The chain joins TRBV4-2 to TRBJ1-6; 7 positions match TRBD1. The CDR3 is 17 amino acids. V was pared by 0 bases and J by 7 bases, with 9 bases of the junction left unmatched. Germline V gene sequence: CDR1 LGHNA, CDR2 YNFKEQ. DNA for the CDR3: TGTGCCAGCAGCCAAGATCAGGGGGGACGGCCAAATTCACCCCTCCACTTT. The encoded protein is CASSQDQGGRPNSPLHF.

Only a few counts were recorded for this clonotype. This rearrangement joins TRBV4-3 to TRBJ1-2, with 12 bases matching TRBD1. There are 17 residues in the CDR3. The V gene's germline CDR1 is LGHNA and CDR2 YSLEER. The V segment lost 0 bases and the J segment 4 bases; nucleotides outside the gene matches: 6. The CDR3 region has the DNA TGCGCCAGCAGCCAAGATGTCGGGACAGGGGGCGGCTATGGCTACACCTTC. This gives the protein CASSQDVGTGGGYGYTF.

This clonotype was observed a handful of times. CDR3 amino acids: CASSTLVPNTQYF. DNA of the CDR3: TGTGCCAGCAGCACGTTGGTCCCAAATACGCAGTATTTT. This chain joins TRBV11-1 and TRBJ2-3; D unresolved. V dropped 5 bases and J dropped 7 bases, with 13 bases sitting between them. Germline CDR1 and CDR2: SGHAT and FQDESV (reference sequence). The CDR3 has 13 residues.

This chain joins TRBV24-1 and TRBJ2-7; D is ambiguous. Trimming took off 1 base at V and 1 base at J, with 13 bases between the two ends. The V gene's germline CDR1 is KGHDR and CDR2 SFDVKD. CDR3 size: 16 residues. Here the CDR3 reads CATSDFPQPQSYEQYF. The DNA of the CDR3 is TGTGCCACCAGTGATTTCCCTCAGCCCCAGTCCTACGAGCAGTACTTC.

In its sample, this clonotype was seen many times. The chain recombines TRBV6-2 or TRBV6-3 with TRBJ1-1; D is ambiguous. The CDR3 totals 11 residues. V was trimmed by 0 bases and J by 8 bases, leaving 4 bases between them. Germline CDR1 and CDR2: MNHEY and SVGEGT. CDR3 sequence (DNA): TGTGCCAGCAGTTACTCGCAGGAAGCTTTCTTT. Amino acids: CASSYSQEAFF.

V usage is TRBV5-1 and J usage is TRBJ2-3; tentatively, D is TRBD2 (5 bases). CDR1 SGHRS and CDR2 YFSETQ come from the germline V gene. The CDR3 is 12 residues long. Trimming left V 4 bases short and J 6 bases short, with 9 bases between. The CDR3 sequence: CASSASGDTQYF. The CDR3 DNA reads as TGCGCCAGCAGCGCATCGGGGGATACGCAGTATTTT.

There are a few counts of this clonotype. The chain joins TRBV20-1 to TRBJ1-6, with 9 nucleotides matching TRBD1. With V trimmed by 1 base and J by 5 bases, 6 bases remained unmatched. Germline V gene lookup returns CDR1 DFQATT and CDR2 SNEGSKA (reference sequence). This CDR3 is built from 16 residues. DNA for the CDR3: TGCAGTGCTAGAGTAATGGGGACAGGGAATAATTCACCCCTCCACTTT. Residues: CSARVMGTGNNSPLHF.

This clonotype appeared many times. The chain has TRBV6-1 and TRBJ2-1, with D tentatively TRBD1 (5 bases). The CDR3 is made up of 17 amino acids. Trimming took off 7 bases at V and 0 bases at J, with 19 bases between the two ends. Germline loops: CDR1 MNHNS, CDR2 SASEGT. The CDR3 reads CASTQGAGISSYNEQFF. As DNA, the CDR3 is TGTGCCAGCACCCAGGGCGCCGGCATCTCCTCCTACAATGAGCAGTTCTTC.

This clonotype was counted many times. The V call is TRBV25-1, the J call TRBJ2-7; 10 bases agree with TRBD1. The CDR3 has 14 residues. CDR1 is MGHDK and CDR2 is SYGVNS in the germline V gene. With V trimmed by 8 bases and J by 0 bases, 4 bases remained unmatched. CDR3 sequence: CASFGQGGSYEQYF. As DNA, the CDR3 is TGTGCCAGCTTCGGACAGGGGGGCTCCTACGAGCAGTACTTC.

This clonotype appeared a few times. The rearrangement links TRBV28 to TRBJ2-7; the D gene could be TRBD1 or TRBD2 (5 bases each). V was clipped by 5 bases and J by 3 bases, with 14 bases between them. The CDR3 covers 14 residues. Looked up from germline, CDR1 is MDHEN and CDR2 is SYDVKM. Written as DNA, the CDR3 is TGTGCCAGCAGTCCCCCGGGACGCCGCTACGAGCAGTACTTC. Translated: CASSPPGRRYEQYF.

This clonotype has more than one count but fewer than ten. The chain recombines TRBV7-8 with TRBJ2-2; 8 bases are a match to TRBD2. The CDR3 totals 14 residues. Trimming removed 4 bases from V and 6 bases from J; junction bases left unmatched: 4. The germline V gene encodes CDR1 SGHVS and CDR2 FQNEAQ. DNA of the CDR3: TGTGCCAGCAGCTCCGGGACTAGATCCGGGGAGCTGTTTTTT. Its protein product is CASSSGTRSGELFF.

This clonotype was picked up many times. The V call is TRBV7-2, the J call TRBJ2-3, with TRBD2 matching 11 bases. Germline lookup yields CDR1 SGHTA and CDR2 FQGNSA. The J segment lost 12 bases and the V segment lost 5 bases, leaving 19 bases of the junction unmatched. The CDR3 has 17 amino acids. The CDR3 here is CASSPISGGAFWGVQYF. In DNA, the CDR3 is TGTGCCAGCAGCCCCATTAGCGGGGGGGCCTTTTGGGGAGTTCAGTATTTT.

This clonotype was recorded at least ten times. The rearrangement links TRBV10-3 to TRBJ2-7; D is possibly TRBD1 (8 bases). The germline gives CDR1 ENHRY, CDR2 SYGVKD. This CDR3 is 17 amino acids long. Trimming cost V 4 bases and J 2 bases, with 21 bases left between them. The CDR3, as DNA: TGTGCCATCAGTGCGATTCCGGGACAGGCGGGGGCCTACGAGCAGTACTTC. Its translation is CAISAIPGQAGAYEQYF.